This T cell receptor beta chain was identified during a study of blood T cell repertoires in COVID-19 (dated by TCRdb to 2020 to 2021). For the study in its entirety: Collaborator samples came from the United States, Italy and Spain and covered acute and convalescent phases of COVID-19. The material from the prospective study consisted of cDNA or gDNA derived from T cells, B-cell-depleted T cells, or PBMCs. Subjects who had been exposed to COVID-19, were actively infected with it, or had recovered from it provided the deeply sampled blood TCRbeta repertoires that made up the dataset. The repertoires were released in a freely available public database meant as a resource for research on the immune response to SARS-CoV-2. The samples were drawn from the first 160 participants of the ongoing ImmuneRACE study and from more than 1,000 subjects provided by 6 global collaborators. Nearly every sample came with metadata listing a de-identified subject ID, COVID-19 status, age in years and sex. Where available, HLA class I and class II types were obtained from metadata supplied by the sample provider rather than from assay-based typing. Points the paper makes about the study in general: Clinical and demographic metadata were provided uncurated, with the amount varying by source and participant.

Trimming costs V 1 base and J 10 bases, and their ends lie 8 bases apart. Including cysteine and phenylalanine, the CDR3 has 13 amino acids. Kept here is only the CDR3 DNA, which spans 39 bases and is read in frame from base 1. CDR1 is given as SGHAT and CDR2 as FQNNGV, both from the germline V gene. Notes on this clone: Its antigen remains unidentified. There are no base qualities to consult, and no much larger clone falls within one base.

The collaborating institutions used their own protocols to collect whole blood in K2EDTA tubes. Collaborator samples were shipped for TCRbeta analysis as frozen whole blood, isolated PBMCs, or DNA extracted from either sample type. TCRbeta CDR3 regions were amplified from genomic DNA using the immunoSEQ Assay, a bias-controlled multiplex PCR. On the study's bioinformatics: Nucleated cell counts per sample were estimated from amplification of reference gene primers within the assay. To quantify the absolute abundance of each unique TCRbeta CDR3 rearrangement, sequence reads were collapsed and filtered. For each sample, productive Simpson clonality was calculated as the square root of Simpson's diversity index over productive rearrangements. This is the immuneACCESS table as TCRdb keeps it, with only in-frame sequences that have V and J called. A part of the clones is gone; compared with another copy, unresolved V genes explain less than half, and the rest is unexplained. V and J calls and clone size are given by that table; D and trimming were obtained from the DNA. Here the sample has 30,000 to 35,000 clones; around four fifths occur a single time. The top ten hold 3% to 4% of the sample.

Rearrangement joined TRBV11-2 to TRBJ1-6; no D gene is confidently identified. The TCR sequence derives from a man aged 45-65 years with acute or convalescent COVID-19. Material for sequencing was peripheral blood. The base sequence is TGTGCCAGCAGCTTAGTTCTCCAGTCACCCCTCCACTTT. This yields the protein CASSLVLQSPLHF.